A selection of T cell receptor beta chains follows, all from one sample in a study of post-analysis software for immune sequencing data. MiXCR, run by TCRdb on the PCR reads, gives a single entry per CDR3 protein. Of approximately 360,000 distinct CDR3 sequences in the sample, less than 35% were seen once. The sample consisted of blood. The source of these receptors is a girl aged 10 to 17 with multiple sclerosis. The CDR3 runs from the conserved cysteine through the conserved F or W. D genes are given only for firm matches. Clone size is not always given. Where it is, it says once, few, many or a class for expanded clones.

j_call | clone_size | d_call | v_call | cdr3_length | cdr3_aa | cdr3_nt
TRBJ1-2 | . | TRBD1 | TRBV20-1 | 15 | CSAREWARGQEGYTF | TGCAGTGCTAGAGAATGGGCCAGGGGGCAAGAAGGCTACACCTTC
TRBJ2-2 | . | . | TRBV4-2 | 16 | CASSRVGGPIGGELFF | TGTGCCAGCAGCCGGGTTGGGGGGCCGATAGGCGGGGAGCTGTTTTTT
TRBJ2-5 | . | TRBD2 | TRBV7-2 | 19 | CASSLATMSGGWFGETQYF | TGTGCCAGCAGCTTAGCGACGATGAGCGGGGGTTGGTTTGGCGAGACCCAGTACTTC
TRBJ1-2 | few | . | TRBV2 | 17 | CASSEARASQNNYGYTF | TGTGCCAGCAGTGAAGCGAGGGCAAGTCAGAACAACTATGGCTACACCTTC
TRBJ1-2 | . | . | TRBV10-3 | 14 | CAISESGQRYGYTF | TGTGCCATCAGTGAGTCTGGACAGCGGTATGGCTACACCTTC
TRBJ2-1 | . | . | TRBV7-9 | 15 | CASSLWGDSRNEQFF | TGTGCCAGCAGCTTATGGGGGGACTCCCGCAATGAGCAGTTCTTC
TRBJ2-1 | few | TRBD2 | TRBV9 | 18 | CASSPRPSSGGLYNEQFF | TGTGCCAGCAGCCCTAGACCCTCTAGCGGGGGGCTCTACAATGAGCAGTTCTTC
TRBJ2-3 | few | TRBD2 | TRBV2 | 14 | CASSRAGGLDTQYF | TGTGCCAGCAGTCGAGCGGGGGGGTTGGATACGCAGTATTTT
TRBJ1-1 | . | TRBD1 | TRBV6-1 | 16 | CASSGPTRGSETEAFF | TGTGCCAGCAGTGGGCCGACCAGGGGGTCGGAGACTGAAGCTTTCTTT
TRBJ1-1 | few | . | TRBV6-5 | 14 | CASSYSSRETEAFF | TGTGCCAGCAGTTACTCTTCGAGGGAGACTGAAGCTTTCTTT
TRBJ2-1 | few | TRBD2 | TRBV7-2 | 16 | CASSIQRGASYNEQFF | TGTGCCAGCAGTATACAGCGGGGGGCCTCCTACAATGAGCAGTTCTTC
TRBJ2-7 | . | . | TRBV20-1 | 14 | CSAEGGRTSYEQYF | TGCAGTGCTGAAGGGGGACGGACTTCCTACGAGCAGTACTTC
TRBJ1-1 | . | . | TRBV9 | 13 | CASSADKGSEAFF | TGTGCCAGCAGCGCGGACAAGGGCTCTGAAGCTTTCTTT
TRBJ2-3 | . | TRBD1 | TRBV10-3 | 15 | CAISPTGGVGDTQYF | TGTGCCATCAGTCCGACAGGGGGTGTTGGAGATACGCAGTATTTT
TRBJ1-4 | once | . | TRBV28 | 17 | CASSLLRPGATNEKLFF | TGTGCCAGCAGTTTATTAAGGCCAGGTGCAACTAATGAAAAACTGTTTTTT
TRBJ2-5 | . | TRBD2 | TRBV12-3/TRBV12-4 | 17 | CASSLGGGGARRETQYF | TGTGCCAGCAGTTTAGGAGGCGGGGGGGCACGGAGGGAGACCCAGTACTTC
TRBJ2-7 | few | TRBD1 | TRBV13 | 14 | CASSPRTGPNEQYF | TGTGCCAGCAGCCCTCGGACAGGGCCCAACGAGCAGTACTTC
TRBJ2-1 | . | TRBD2 | TRBV13 | 17 | CASSLRESGRVHNEQFF | TGTGCCAGCAGCCTGCGGGAAAGCGGGAGGGTACACAATGAGCAGTTCTTC
TRBJ2-3 | . | . | TRBV20-1 | 14 | CSARDEVGRYTQYF | TGCAGTGCTAGAGATGAAGTTGGGAGATATACGCAGTATTTT
TRBJ2-7 | . | . | TRBV11-2 | 15 | CASSSGQDRSYEQYF | TGTGCCAGCAGTTCGGGGCAGGACCGCTCCTACGAGCAGTACTTC
TRBJ2-1 | . | . | TRBV5-1 | 12 | CASSSARREQFF | TGCGCCAGCAGCTCCGCCCGCAGGGAGCAGTTCTTC
TRBJ1-2 | few | . | TRBV4-1 | 14 | CASSRPGVNYGYTF | TGCGCCAGCAGCCGCCCAGGGGTGAACTATGGCTACACCTTC
TRBJ1-2 | . | . | TRBV5-1 | 13 | CASSAMVGYGYTF | TGCGCCAGCAGCGCTATGGTAGGGTATGGCTACACCTTC
TRBJ2-3 | once | . | TRBV18 | 15 | CASSPLPADTDTQYF | TGTGCCAGCTCACCACTTCCAGCGGACACAGATACGCAGTATTTT
TRBJ2-1 | . | TRBD2 | TRBV7-9 | 15 | CASSRGGAAYNEQFF | TGTGCCAGCAGTCGCGGGGGGGCCGCCTACAATGAGCAGTTCTTC
TRBJ2-7 | . | . | TRBV20-1 | 15 | CSARDTEEPLGEQYF | TGCAGTGCTAGAGATACAGAGGAGCCCCTAGGCGAGCAGTACTTC
TRBJ2-1 | few | . | TRBV7-2 | 15 | CASSLEQGAGNEQFF | TGTGCCAGCAGCTTAGAACAAGGGGCGGGGAATGAGCAGTTCTTC
TRBJ2-3 | . | . | TRBV5-1 | 14 | CASSPGTPGDTQYF | TGCGCCAGCAGCCCGGGTACCCCAGGGGATACGCAGTATTTT
TRBJ2-7 | few | TRBD1 | TRBV20-1 | 14 | CSAVRGQGRHEQYF | TGCAGTGCCGTCCGAGGACAGGGTAGGCACGAGCAGTACTTC
TRBJ1-1 | few | TRBD1 | TRBV18 | 15 | CASSPLGQGNTEAFF | TGTGCCAGCTCACCCTTGGGACAGGGAAACACTGAAGCTTTCTTT
TRBJ2-7 | few | TRBD2 | TRBV20-1 | 14 | CSAIREGRIHEQYF | TGCAGTGCTATTCGGGAGGGCCGAATACACGAGCAGTACTTC
TRBJ2-5 | . | . | TRBV5-1 | 14 | CASSLRGPSETQYF | TGCGCCAGCAGCTTGCGAGGCCCCTCTGAGACCCAGTACTTC
TRBJ2-2 | . | . | TRBV7-3 | 14 | CASAWGAGDGELFF | TGTGCCAGTGCGTGGGGGGCCGGTGACGGGGAGCTGTTTTTT
TRBJ1-5 | . | . | TRBV7-8 | 15 | CASSLSRVSNQPQHF | TGTGCCAGCAGCTTATCGAGGGTCAGCAATCAGCCCCAGCATTTT
TRBJ2-3 | . | . | TRBV11-2 | 16 | CASSLSGWLAMETQYF | TGTGCCAGCAGCTTATCAGGGTGGCTAGCGATGGAGACGCAGTATTTT
TRBJ2-5 | few | TRBD2 | TRBV6-5 | 14 | CASSDLAGEETQYF | TGTGCCAGCAGCGATCTAGCGGGTGAAGAGACCCAGTACTTC
TRBJ1-5 | . | . | TRBV29-1 | 13 | CSVGRGQDQPQHF | TGCAGCGTTGGACGGGGGCAGGATCAGCCCCAGCATTTT
TRBJ2-7 | few | . | TRBV6-2/TRBV6-3 | 16 | CASSYPTSLDSYEQYF | TGTGCCAGCAGTTACCCAACGAGTCTCGACAGCTACGAGCAGTACTTC
TRBJ2-5 | . | . | TRBV20-1 | 14 | CSAAWTILNNEQYF | TGCAGTGCTGCATGGACTATCCTTAACAATGAGCAGTACTTC
TRBJ2-2 | . | . | TRBV12-3/TRBV12-4 | 14 | CASRGRWDTGELFF | TGTGCCAGCAGGGGTCGGTGGGACACCGGGGAGCTGTTTTTT
TRBJ2-7 | few | TRBD1 | TRBV7-9 | 15 | CASSVGQGYSYEQYF | TGTGCCAGCAGCGTGGGACAGGGTTACTCCTACGAGCAGTACTTC
TRBJ2-1 | . | . | TRBV6-1 | 18 | CASRKTGTSATPIRRQFF | TGTGCCAGCAGAAAAACCGGGACATCAGCTACCCCAATACGAAGGCAGTTCTTC
TRBJ2-7 | few | TRBD1 | TRBV6-5 | 15 | CASTDVGQGSYEQYF | TGTGCCAGCACCGACGTGGGACAGGGGTCCTACGAGCAGTACTTC
TRBJ2-1 | many | TRBD2 | TRBV5-1 | 15 | CASSFGLAGENEQFF | TGCGCCAGCAGCTTCGGACTAGCGGGGGAGAATGAGCAGTTCTTC
TRBJ2-1 | . | . | TRBV20-1 | 15 | CSARDPQGNGDEQFF | TGCAGTGCTAGAGATCCTCAGGGGAACGGTGATGAGCAGTTCTTC
TRBJ2-5 | . | . | TRBV7-2 | 16 | CASSLARGGGQETQYF | TGTGCCAGCAGCTTAGCTAGAGGGGGAGGCCAAGAGACCCAGTACTTC
TRBJ1-2 | . | . | TRBV6-5 | 15 | CASSYSIRRLYGYTF | TGTGCCAGCAGTTACTCGATCCGCAGGCTCTATGGCTACACCTTC
TRBJ1-2 | once | . | TRBV12-3/TRBV12-4 | 13 | CASSWKEIYGYTF | TGTGCCAGCAGTTGGAAGGAGATCTATGGCTACACCTTC
TRBJ2-5 | few | TRBD2 | TRBV12-3/TRBV12-4 | 15 | CASSSLAGGKKTQYF | TGTGCCAGCAGTTCCTTAGCGGGGGGCAAGAAGACCCAGTACTTC
TRBJ2-1 | few | . | TRBV7-7 | 13 | CASSLDRSNEQFF | TGTGCTAGCAGCTTAGACCGCAGCAATGAGCAGTTCTTC